This T cell receptor beta chain was sequenced in a study of T-cell memory formation after mild COVID-19 (dated by TCRdb to the early 2020s). Regarding the complete study: TCR sequence clusters from the two donors were found to be largely donor specific. In two donors, T-cell clones that expanded and contracted after mild COVID-19 were tracked by sequencing TCRalpha and TCRbeta repertoires over time. The cohort comprised two young, previously healthy adult volunteers, one female and one male. Overall results and qualifications from the work: Some responding clones were detected in pre-infection memory, which suggested that pre-existing cross-reactive memory T cells had joined the SARS-CoV-2 response. The second-wave clones that peaked on day 37 were not confirmed to be SARS-CoV-2 specific. Clones that contracted from day 15 to 85 showed balanced CD4/CD8 phenotypes, whereas a second wave of clones that expanded from day 15 to 37 leaned towards CD4+. Contracting CD4+ clones appeared mostly in the CM and EM memory subsets, whereas CD8+ clones were enriched in EMRA. Only two mild cases were covered in the study, and larger cohorts including severe cases with pre-infection samples were considered necessary.

Instrument on record: Illumina NovaSeq 6000. Using 5'RACE with constant-segment primers, TCRalpha and TCRbeta cDNA libraries were constructed, with sample barcodes and unique molecular identifiers added in the process. Trizol reagent was used to extract RNA from every sample. Libraries were amplified in two PCR steps, with a second sample barcode and Illumina TruSeq adapters added in the second step. The libraries were sequenced on an Illumina NovaSeq using 2 x 150 bp paired-end reads. The study's own analysis went as follows. Reads were demultiplexed and collapsed into UMI-guided consensus sequences with migec v1.2.7. With mixcr v2.1.11, UMI consensuses were aligned to TRA and TRB V and J templates and assembled into clonotypes. A clonotype was counted as expanded or contracted only when both edgeR and NoisET called the clonotype significant, with the noise models trained on biological replicates. edgeR calls used a false discovery rate-adjusted p below 0.01 and a log2 fold-change threshold of 1. As an exploratory analysis of dynamics, max-normalized trajectories of the 1000 most abundant clonotypes were examined by PCA with hierarchical clustering. Separately sequenced CD4+ and CD8+ repertoires were used to assign the CD4 or CD8 phenotype of responding clones. Through fastp at Q25 and MiXCR, TCRdb rebuilt clones from the public reads, retaining in-frame beta chains. Entries that share a CDR3 protein sequence are merged under the most common genes and DNA. These V and J calls originate from TCRdb's pipeline instead of the authors' own analysis. The sample table records a few hundred thousand distinct CDR3 sequences; more than 9% of these occur just once. Of the sample, roughly 3% is held by the ten largest clones.

Ficoll-Paque density gradient centrifugation was used to isolate PBMCs. The germline V gene encodes CDR1 LNHDA and CDR2 SQIVND (reference sequence). The CDR3, cysteine through phenylalanine, is 14 amino acids long. Only the CDR3 DNA stays, 42 bases, in frame from base 1. At the junction V is shortened by 5 bases and J by 0 bases, with 11 bases in between. This clonotype has at least ten counts. Its antigen has not been determined. No much larger clonotype is one base removed from it; base qualities were not supplied. Sequencing input: PBMCs or a T cell subset sorted from them (not recorded which). The clonotype was recovered from a man aged 18 to 35 who had mild COVID-19 (a few samples of this study predate the infection). The sample titles of this study are shuffled in the database, so cell type and time point are left out; the donor was told from shared clones. The chain is assembled from TRBV19 and TRBJ2-7; the D segment cannot be called with confidence. The DNA sequence reads TGTGCCAGTAGTCGGACCTACAGCTCCTACGAGCAGTACTTC. Its translation reads: CASSRTYSSYEQYF. The CDR3 plus the reference TRBV19 and TRBJ2-7 genes for the other parts give the full variable domain: DGGITQSPKYLFRKEGQNVTLSCEQNLNHDAMYWYRQDPGQGLRLIYYSQIVNDFQKGDIAEGYSVSREKKESFPLTVTSAQKNPTAFYLCASSRTYSSYEQYFGPGTRLTVT.